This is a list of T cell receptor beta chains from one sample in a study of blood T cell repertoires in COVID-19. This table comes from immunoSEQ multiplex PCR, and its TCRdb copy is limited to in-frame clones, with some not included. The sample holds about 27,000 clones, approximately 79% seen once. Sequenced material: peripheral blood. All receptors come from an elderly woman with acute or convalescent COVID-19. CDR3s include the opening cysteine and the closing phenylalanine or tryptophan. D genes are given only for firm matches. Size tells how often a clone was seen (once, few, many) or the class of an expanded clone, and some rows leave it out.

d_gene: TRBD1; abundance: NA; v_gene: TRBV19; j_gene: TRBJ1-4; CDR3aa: CASSIGDRGAREKLFF; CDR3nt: TGTGCCAGTAGTATCGGGGACAGGGGGGCGCGTGAAAAACTGTTTTTT
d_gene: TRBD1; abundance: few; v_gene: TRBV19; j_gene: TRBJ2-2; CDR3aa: CASSRGQLNTGELFF; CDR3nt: TGTGCCAGTAGTAGGGGACAGCTGAACACCGGGGAGCTGTTTTTT
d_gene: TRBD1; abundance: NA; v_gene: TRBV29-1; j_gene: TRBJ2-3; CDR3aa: CSVDRGDTQYF; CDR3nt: TGCAGCGTCGACAGGGGTGATACGCAGTATTTT
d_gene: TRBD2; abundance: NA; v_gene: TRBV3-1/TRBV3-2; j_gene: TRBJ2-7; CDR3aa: CASSPYLLAGRLGEQYF; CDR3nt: TGTGCCAGCAGCCCCTACCTACTAGCGGGGCGACTGGGGGAGCAGTACTTC
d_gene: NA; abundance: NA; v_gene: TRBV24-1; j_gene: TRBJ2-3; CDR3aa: CATSDPSTGTDTQYF; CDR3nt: TGTGCCACCAGTGATCCCTCGACTGGCACAGATACGCAGTATTTT
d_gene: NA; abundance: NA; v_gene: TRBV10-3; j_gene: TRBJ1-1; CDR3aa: CAISESREDTEAFF; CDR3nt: TGTGCCATCAGTGAGTCGAGGGAAGACACTGAAGCTTTCTTT
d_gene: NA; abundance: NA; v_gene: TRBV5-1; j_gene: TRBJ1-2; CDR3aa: CASSPDRTTYGYTF; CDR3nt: TGCGCCAGCAGCCCTGACAGGACCACCTATGGCTACACCTTC
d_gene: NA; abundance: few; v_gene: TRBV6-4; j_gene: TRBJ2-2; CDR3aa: CASSEGANTGELFF; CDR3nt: TGTGCCAGCAGTGAGGGCGCGAACACCGGGGAGCTGTTTTTT
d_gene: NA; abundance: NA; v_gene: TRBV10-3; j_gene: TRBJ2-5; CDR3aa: CAISGSGERTKIETQYF; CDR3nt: TGTGCCATCAGTGGGTCTGGGGAGCGGACTAAAATAGAGACCCAGTACTTC
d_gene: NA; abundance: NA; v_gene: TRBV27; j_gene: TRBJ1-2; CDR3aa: CASKGVGTNYGYTF; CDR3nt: TGTGCCAGCAAGGGGGTCGGCACGAACTATGGCTACACCTTC
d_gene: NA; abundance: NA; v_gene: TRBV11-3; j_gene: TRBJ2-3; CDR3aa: CASSPGGYTDTQYF; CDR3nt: TGTGCCAGCAGCCCTGGAGGTTACACAGATACGCAGTATTTT
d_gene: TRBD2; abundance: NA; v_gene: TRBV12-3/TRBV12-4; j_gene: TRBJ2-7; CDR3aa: CASSHSGSGEQYF; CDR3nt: TGTGCCAGCAGTCATAGCGGGAGTGGGGAGCAGTACTTC
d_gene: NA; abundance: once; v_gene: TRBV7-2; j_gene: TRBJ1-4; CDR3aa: CASAQGFGANEKLFF; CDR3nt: TGTGCCAGCGCACAGGGTTTTGGGGCTAATGAAAAACTGTTTTTT
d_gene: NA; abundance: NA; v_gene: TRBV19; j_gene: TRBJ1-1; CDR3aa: CASSIGRQYRMNTEAFF; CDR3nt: TGTGCCAGTAGTATAGGGCGACAGTATAGGATGAACACTGAAGCTTTCTTT
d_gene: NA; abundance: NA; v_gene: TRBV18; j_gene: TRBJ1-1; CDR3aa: CASSPSRSAEAFF; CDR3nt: TGTGCCAGCTCACCCTCACGAAGCGCTGAAGCTTTCTTT
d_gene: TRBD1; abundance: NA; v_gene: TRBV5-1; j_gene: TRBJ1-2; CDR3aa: CASSQQGGNYGYTF; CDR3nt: TGCGCCAGCAGCCAGCAGGGGGGAAACTATGGCTACACCTTC
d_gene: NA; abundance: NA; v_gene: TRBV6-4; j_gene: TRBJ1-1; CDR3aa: CASSDPIPQGLNTEAFF; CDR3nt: TGTGCCAGCAGTGACCCAATTCCCCAGGGGTTGAACACTGAAGCTTTCTTT
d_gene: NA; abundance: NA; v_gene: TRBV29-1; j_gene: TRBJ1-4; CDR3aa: CSVAERGGPGEKLFF; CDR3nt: TGCAGCGTTGCGGAGAGGGGGGGGCCAGGGGAAAAACTGTTTTTT
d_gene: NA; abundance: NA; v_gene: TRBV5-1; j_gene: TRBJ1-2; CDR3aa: CASSAGQYGYTF; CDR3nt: TGCGCCAGCAGCGCCGGACAGTATGGCTACACCTTC
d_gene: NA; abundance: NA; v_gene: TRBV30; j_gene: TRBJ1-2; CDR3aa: CAWSVNSIPNYGYTF; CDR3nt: TGTGCCTGGAGTGTTAACAGTATTCCTAACTATGGCTACACCTTC
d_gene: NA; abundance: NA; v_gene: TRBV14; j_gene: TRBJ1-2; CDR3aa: CASSQNTRNYGYTF; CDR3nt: TGTGCCAGCAGCCAAAACACTAGAAACTATGGCTACACCTTC
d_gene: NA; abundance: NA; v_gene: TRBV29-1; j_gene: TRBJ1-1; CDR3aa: CRLRAMNTEAFF; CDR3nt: TGCAGGCTCCGAGCAATGAACACTGAAGCTTTCTTT
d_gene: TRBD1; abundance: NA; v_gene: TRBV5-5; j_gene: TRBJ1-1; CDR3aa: CASSLYRGAPEAFF; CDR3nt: TGTGCCAGCAGCTTGTACAGGGGAGCGCCTGAAGCTTTCTTT
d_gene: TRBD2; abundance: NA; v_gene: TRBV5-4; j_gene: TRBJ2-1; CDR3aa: CASSPTSGRVNEQFF; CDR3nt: TGTGCCAGCAGCCCTACTAGCGGGAGGGTAAATGAGCAGTTCTTC
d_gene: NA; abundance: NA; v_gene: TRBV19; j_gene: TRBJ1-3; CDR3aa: CASSNSGLGNTIYF; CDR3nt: TGTGCCAGTAGTAACTCAGGGCTTGGAAACACCATATATTTT
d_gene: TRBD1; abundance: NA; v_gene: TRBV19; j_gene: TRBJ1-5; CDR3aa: CASSIQGGSNQPQHF; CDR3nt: TGTGCCAGTAGTATACAGGGGGGTAGCAATCAGCCCCAGCATTTT
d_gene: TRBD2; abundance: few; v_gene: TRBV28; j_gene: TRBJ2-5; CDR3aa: CASSPRGAGAAGETQYF; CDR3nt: TGTGCCAGCAGTCCACGGGGAGCGGGGGCCGCAGGGGAGACCCAGTACTTC
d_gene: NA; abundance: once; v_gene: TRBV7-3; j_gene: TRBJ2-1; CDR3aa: CASSLGVGGNEQFF; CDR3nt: TGTGCCAGCAGCTTGGGGGTGGGAGGCAATGAGCAGTTCTTC
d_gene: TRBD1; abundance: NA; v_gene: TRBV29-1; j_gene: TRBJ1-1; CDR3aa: CSVTRDSTEAFF; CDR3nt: TGCAGCGTTACTCGGGACAGCACTGAAGCTTTCTTT
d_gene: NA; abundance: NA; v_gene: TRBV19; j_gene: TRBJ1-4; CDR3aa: CASSKPGESTNEKLFF; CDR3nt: TGTGCCAGTAGTAAGCCAGGGGAGTCAACTAATGAAAAACTGTTTTTT
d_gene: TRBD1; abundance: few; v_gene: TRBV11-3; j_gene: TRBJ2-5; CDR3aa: CASTKGDRGLQETQYF; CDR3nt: TGTGCCAGCACCAAAGGGGACAGGGGGTTGCAAGAGACCCAGTACTTC
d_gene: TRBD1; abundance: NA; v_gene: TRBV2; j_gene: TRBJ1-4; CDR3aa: CASSAGPGGHEKLFF; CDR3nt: TGTGCCAGCAGTGCGGGGCCAGGGGGCCATGAAAAACTGTTTTTT
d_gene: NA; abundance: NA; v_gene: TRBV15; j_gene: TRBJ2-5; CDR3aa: CATSSPPGRGIILAQYF; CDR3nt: NA
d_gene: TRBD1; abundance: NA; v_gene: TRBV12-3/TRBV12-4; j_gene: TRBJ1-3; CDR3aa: CASSWTGGNTIYF; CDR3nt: TGTGCCAGCAGTTGGACAGGGGGAAACACCATATATTTT
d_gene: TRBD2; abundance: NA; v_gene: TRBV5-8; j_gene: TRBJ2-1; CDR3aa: CASSTGLAGVQSSYNEQFF; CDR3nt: TGTGCCAGCAGCACCGGACTAGCGGGAGTACAAAGCTCCTACAATGAGCAGTTCTTC
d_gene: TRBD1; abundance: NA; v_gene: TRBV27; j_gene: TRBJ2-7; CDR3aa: CASSLWLGQGAKQYF; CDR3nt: TGTGCCAGCAGTTTGTGGTTAGGGCAGGGGGCTAAGCAGTACTTC
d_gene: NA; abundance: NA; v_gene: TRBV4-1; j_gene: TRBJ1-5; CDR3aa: CASSQAPLGVGNQPQHF; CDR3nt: TGCGCCAGCAGCCAAGCTCCCCTAGGGGTTGGCAATCAGCCCCAGCATTTT
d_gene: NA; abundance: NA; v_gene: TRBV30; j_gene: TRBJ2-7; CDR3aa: CAWNLRGYEGEQYF; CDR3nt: TGTGCCTGGAATCTCCGGGGGTATGAGGGCGAGCAGTACTTC
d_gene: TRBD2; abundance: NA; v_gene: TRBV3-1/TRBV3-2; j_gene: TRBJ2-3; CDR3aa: CASSQGLRGRAVDTQYF; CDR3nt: TGTGCCAGCAGCCAAGGATTGCGCGGGAGGGCCGTAGATACGCAGTATTTT
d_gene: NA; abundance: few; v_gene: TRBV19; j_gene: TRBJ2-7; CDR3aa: CASSIMGGLDYEQYF; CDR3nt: TGTGCCAGTAGTATAATGGGGGGACTGGACTACGAGCAGTACTTC
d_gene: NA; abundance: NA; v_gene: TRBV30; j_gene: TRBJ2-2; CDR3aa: CAWSGTTTGELFF; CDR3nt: TGTGCCTGGTCCGGGACAACCACCGGGGAGCTGTTTTTT
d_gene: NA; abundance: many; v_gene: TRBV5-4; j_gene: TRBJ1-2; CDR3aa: CASSLGDNYGYTF; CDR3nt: TGTGCCAGCAGCCTCGGGGATAACTATGGCTACACCTTC
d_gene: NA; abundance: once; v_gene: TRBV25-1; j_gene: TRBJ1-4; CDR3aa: CASSELGQGNEKLFF; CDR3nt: TGTGCCAGCAGTGAATTGGGGCAGGGAAATGAAAAACTGTTTTTT
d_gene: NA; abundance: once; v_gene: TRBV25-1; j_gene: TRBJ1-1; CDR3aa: CASSNRPNTEAFF; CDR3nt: TGTGCCAGCAGTAACAGGCCGAACACTGAAGCTTTCTTT
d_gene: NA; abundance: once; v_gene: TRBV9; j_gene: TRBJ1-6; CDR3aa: CASSGREGDSPLHF; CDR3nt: TGTGCCAGCAGCGGGAGGGAGGGGGATTCACCCCTCCACTTT
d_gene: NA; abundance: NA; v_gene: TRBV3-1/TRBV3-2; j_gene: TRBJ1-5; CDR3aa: CASSHDRHQPQHF; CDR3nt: TGTGCCAGCAGCCATGACAGACATCAGCCCCAGCATTTT
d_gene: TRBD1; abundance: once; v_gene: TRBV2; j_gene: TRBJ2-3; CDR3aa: CASSQETGGGGDTQYF; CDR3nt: TGTGCCAGCAGCCAGGAGACAGGGGGCGGAGGAGATACGCAGTATTTT
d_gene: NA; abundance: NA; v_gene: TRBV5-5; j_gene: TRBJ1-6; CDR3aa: CASIPASSYNSPLHF; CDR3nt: TGTGCCAGCATTCCAGCGAGCTCCTATAATTCACCCCTCCACTTT
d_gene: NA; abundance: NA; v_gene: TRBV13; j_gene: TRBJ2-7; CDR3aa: CASSIRDKGFKAYEQYF; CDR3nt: TGTGCCAGCAGCATCCGGGACAAAGGGTTTAAAGCCTACGAGCAGTACTTC
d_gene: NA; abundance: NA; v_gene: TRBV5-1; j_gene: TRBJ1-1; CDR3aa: CASHRGENTEAFF; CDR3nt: TGCGCCAGCCACCGCGGGGAGAACACTGAAGCTTTCTTT
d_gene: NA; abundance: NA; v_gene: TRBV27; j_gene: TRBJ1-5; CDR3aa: CASSRRFGSNQPQHF; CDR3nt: TGTGCCAGCAGCAGGAGGTTCGGGAGCAATCAGCCCCAGCATTTT
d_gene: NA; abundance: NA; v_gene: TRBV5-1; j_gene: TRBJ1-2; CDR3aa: CASSQAGTGDSNYGYTF; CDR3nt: TGCGCCAGCAGCCAAGCTGGGACGGGAGATTCTAACTATGGCTACACCTTC
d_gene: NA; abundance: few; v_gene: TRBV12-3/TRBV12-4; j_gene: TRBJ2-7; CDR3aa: CASSLSGIYEQYF; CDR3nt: TGTGCCAGCAGTTTATCAGGTATCTACGAGCAGTACTTC
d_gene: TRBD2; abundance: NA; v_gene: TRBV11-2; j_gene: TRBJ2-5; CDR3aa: CASKLAGRGRQETQYF; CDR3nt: TGTGCCAGCAAACTAGCGGGAAGGGGCCGGCAAGAGACCCAGTACTTC
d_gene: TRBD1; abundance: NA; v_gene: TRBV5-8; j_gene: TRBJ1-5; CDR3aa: CASSLPGQGAGNQPQHF; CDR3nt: TGTGCCAGCAGTCTACCGGGACAGGGGGCAGGCAATCAGCCCCAGCATTTT
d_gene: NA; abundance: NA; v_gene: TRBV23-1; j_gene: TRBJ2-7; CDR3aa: CASSQGTLDYEQYF; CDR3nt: TGCGCCAGCAGTCAAGGGACACTCGACTACGAGCAGTACTTC
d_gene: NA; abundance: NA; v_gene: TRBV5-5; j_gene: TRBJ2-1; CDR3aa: CASSLASDVEQFF; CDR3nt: TGTGCCAGCAGCTTGGCTAGCGACGTTGAGCAGTTCTTC
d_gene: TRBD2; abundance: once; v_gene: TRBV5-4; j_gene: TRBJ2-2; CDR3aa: CASTNQRGVGELFF; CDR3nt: TGTGCCAGCACCAATCAGCGGGGGGTCGGGGAGCTGTTTTTT
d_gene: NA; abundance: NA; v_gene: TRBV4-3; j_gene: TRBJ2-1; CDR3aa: CASSQDLGSSGPYNEQFF; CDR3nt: TGCGCCAGCAGCCAAGATCTCGGAAGTAGCGGTCCCTACAATGAGCAGTTCTTC
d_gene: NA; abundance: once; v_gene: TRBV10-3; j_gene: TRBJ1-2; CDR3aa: CAITEGDYGYTF; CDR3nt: TGTGCCATCACGGAGGGTGACTATGGCTACACCTTC